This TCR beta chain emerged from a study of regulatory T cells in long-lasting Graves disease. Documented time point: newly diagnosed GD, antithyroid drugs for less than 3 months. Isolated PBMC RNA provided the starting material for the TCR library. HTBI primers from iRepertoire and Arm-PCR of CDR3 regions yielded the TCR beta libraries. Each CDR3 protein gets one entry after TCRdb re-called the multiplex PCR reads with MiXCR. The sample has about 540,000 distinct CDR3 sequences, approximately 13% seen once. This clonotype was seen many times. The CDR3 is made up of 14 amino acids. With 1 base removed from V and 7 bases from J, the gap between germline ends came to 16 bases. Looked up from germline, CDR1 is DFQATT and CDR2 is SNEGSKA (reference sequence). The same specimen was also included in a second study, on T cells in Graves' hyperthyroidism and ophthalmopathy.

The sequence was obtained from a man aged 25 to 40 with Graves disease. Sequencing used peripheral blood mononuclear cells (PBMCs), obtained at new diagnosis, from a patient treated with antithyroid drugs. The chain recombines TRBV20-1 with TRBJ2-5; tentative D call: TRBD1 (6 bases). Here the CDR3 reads CSARVQGPVGTQYF. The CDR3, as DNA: TGCAGTGCTAGAGTACAGGGCCCGGTGGGGACCCAGTACTTC.